The following is a T cell receptor beta chain sequence with its context. Its antigen is not known. Sorting recovered naive CD8 T cells on a CD8+CD4-CCR7+CD45RA+ profile. Previously published methods and listed TCR primers were used for the bulk TCR libraries. One entry per CDR3 protein, called by TCRdb with MiXCR from the PCR reads. The sample contains over 550,000 distinct CDR3 sequences, about 25% of which appear only once. This sample is part of a study of molecular identifiers for immune sequencing clone quantification. Study-wide results and caveats: Approximately 1 million naive cells reportedly did not prevent detection of spiked Jurkat TCR RNA from one cell.

Germline V gene sequence: CDR1 LGHDT, CDR2 YNNKEL (reference sequence). CDR3 length: 12 residues. With 0 bases removed from V and 7 bases from J, the gap between germline ends came to 3 bases. The receptor was derived from a human donor in good health. Some libraries in this study had Jurkat cell RNA spiked in. The J gene is TRBJ1-4, the V gene TRBV3-1; D is ambiguous. The specimen was naive CD8+ T cells from blood, with Jurkat cell RNA spiked in. Subset noted: FACS-sorted CD8+CD4-CCR7+CD45RA+ naive T cells. In nucleotides, the CDR3 is TGTGCCAGCAGCCAAGATGCTGAAAAACTGTTTTTT. Protein: CASSQDAEKLFF.